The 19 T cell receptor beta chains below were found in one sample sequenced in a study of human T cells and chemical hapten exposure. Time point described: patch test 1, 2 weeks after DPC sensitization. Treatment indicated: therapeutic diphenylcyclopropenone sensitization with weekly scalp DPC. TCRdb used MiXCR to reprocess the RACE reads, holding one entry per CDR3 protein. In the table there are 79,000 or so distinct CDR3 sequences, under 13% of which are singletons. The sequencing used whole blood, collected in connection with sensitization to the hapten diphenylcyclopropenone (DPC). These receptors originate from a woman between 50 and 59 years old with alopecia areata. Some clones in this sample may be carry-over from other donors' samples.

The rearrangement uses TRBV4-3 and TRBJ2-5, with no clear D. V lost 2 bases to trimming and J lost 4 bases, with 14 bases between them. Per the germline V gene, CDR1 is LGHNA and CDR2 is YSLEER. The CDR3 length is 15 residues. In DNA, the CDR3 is TGCGCCAGCAGCCAAATGCCCTCCCCCGGAGAGACCCAGTACTTC. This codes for CASSQMPSPGETQYF.

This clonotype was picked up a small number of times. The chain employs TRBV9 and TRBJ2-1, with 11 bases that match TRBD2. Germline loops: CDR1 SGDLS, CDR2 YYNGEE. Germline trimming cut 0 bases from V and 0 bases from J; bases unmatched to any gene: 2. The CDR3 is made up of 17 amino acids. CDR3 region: CASSVGLAGLSYNEQFF. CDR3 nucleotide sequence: TGTGCCAGCAGCGTAGGACTAGCGGGACTCTCCTACAATGAGCAGTTCTTC. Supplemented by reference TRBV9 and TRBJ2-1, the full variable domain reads DSGVTQTPKHLITATGQRVTLRCSPRSGDLSVYWYQQSLDQGLQFLIQYYNGEERAKGNILERFSAQQFPDLHSELNLSSLELGDSALYFCASSVGLAGLSYNEQFFGPGTRLTVL.

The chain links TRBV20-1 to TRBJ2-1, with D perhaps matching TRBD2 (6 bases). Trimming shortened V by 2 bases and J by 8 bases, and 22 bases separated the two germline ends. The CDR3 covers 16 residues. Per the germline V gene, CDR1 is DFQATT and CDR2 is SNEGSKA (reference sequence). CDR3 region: CSARPSRRGGRDEQFF. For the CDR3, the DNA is TGCAGTGCTAGACCCTCGAGGCGGGGAGGAAGGGATGAGCAGTTCTTC.

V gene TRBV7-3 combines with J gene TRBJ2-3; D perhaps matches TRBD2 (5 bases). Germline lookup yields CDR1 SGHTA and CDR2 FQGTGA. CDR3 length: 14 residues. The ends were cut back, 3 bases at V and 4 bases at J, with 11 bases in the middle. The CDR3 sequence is CASSLAGSSDTQYF. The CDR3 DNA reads TGTGCCAGCAGCTTGGCGGGTTCCTCAGATACGCAGTATTTT.

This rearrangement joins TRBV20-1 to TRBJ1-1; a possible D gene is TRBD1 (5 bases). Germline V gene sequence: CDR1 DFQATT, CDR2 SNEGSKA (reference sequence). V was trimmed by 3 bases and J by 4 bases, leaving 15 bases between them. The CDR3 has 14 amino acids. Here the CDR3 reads CSARGGILLTEAFF. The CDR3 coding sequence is TGCAGTGCTAGGGGGGGAATTCTTCTCACTGAAGCTTTCTTT.

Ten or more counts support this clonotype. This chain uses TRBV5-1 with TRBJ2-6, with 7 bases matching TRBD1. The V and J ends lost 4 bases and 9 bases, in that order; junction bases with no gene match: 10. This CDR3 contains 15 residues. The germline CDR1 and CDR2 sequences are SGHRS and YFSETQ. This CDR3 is CASSRETGLGNVLTF. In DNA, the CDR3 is TGCGCCAGCAGCAGGGAGACAGGGTTAGGCAACGTCCTGACTTTC.

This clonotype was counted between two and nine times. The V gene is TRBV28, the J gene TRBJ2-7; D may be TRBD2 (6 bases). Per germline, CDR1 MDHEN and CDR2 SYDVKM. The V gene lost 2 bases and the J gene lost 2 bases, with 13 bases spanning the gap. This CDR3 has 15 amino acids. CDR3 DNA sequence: TGTGCCAGCAGTTTAGGTCCACTAGCCACCTACGAGCAGTACTTC. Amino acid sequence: CASSLGPLATYEQYF.

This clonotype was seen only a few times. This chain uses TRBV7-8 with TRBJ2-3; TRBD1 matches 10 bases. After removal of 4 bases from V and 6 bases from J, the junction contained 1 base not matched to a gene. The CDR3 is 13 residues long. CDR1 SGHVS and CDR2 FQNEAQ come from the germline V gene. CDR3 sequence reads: CASSSDRGDTQYF. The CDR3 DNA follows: TGTGCCAGCAGCTCGGACAGGGGGGATACGCAGTATTTT.

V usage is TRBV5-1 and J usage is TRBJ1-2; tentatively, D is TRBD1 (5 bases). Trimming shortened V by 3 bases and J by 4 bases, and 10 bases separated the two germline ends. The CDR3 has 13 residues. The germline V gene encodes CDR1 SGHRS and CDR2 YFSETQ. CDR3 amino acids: CASSSGTVYGYTF. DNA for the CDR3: TGCGCCAGCAGCTCTGGGACGGTCTATGGCTACACCTTC.

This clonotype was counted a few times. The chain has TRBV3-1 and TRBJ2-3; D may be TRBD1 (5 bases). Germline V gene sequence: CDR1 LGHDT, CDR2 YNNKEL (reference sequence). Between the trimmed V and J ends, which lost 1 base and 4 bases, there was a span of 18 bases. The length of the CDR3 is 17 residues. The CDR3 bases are TGTGCCAGCAGCCAAGGCGAGTTCACAGGTTGGGCAGATACGCAGTATTTT. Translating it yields CASSQGEFTGWADTQYF.

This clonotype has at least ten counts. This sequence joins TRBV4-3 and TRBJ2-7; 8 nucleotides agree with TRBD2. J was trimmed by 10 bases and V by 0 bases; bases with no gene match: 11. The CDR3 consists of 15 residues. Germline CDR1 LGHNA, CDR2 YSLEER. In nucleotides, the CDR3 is TGCGCCAGCAGCCAAGATATCGTAGCGGGAAACTCTCAGTACTTC. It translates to CASSQDIVAGNSQYF.

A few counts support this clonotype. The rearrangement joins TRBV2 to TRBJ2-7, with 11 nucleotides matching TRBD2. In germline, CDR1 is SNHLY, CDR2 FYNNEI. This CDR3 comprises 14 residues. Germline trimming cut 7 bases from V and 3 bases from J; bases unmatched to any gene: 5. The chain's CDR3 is CASKSTSGSYEQYF. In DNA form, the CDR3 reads TGTGCCAGCAAATCCACTAGCGGGAGCTACGAGCAGTACTTC.

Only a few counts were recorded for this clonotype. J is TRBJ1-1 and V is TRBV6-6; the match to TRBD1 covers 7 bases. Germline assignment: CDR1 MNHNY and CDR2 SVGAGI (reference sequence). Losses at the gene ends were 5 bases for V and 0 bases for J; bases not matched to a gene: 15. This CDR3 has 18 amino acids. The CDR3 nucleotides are TGTGCCAGCAGTACCACCGGGACAGTAAAACCCATGAACACTGAAGCTTTCTTT. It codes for CASSTTGTVKPMNTEAFF.

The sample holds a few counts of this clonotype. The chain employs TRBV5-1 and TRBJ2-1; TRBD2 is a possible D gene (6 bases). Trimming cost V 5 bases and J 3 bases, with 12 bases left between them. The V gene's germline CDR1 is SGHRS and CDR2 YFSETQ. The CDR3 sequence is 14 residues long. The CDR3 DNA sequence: TGCGCCAGCAGTCCGGACTACTTCTACAATGAGCAGTTCTTC. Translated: CASSPDYFYNEQFF.

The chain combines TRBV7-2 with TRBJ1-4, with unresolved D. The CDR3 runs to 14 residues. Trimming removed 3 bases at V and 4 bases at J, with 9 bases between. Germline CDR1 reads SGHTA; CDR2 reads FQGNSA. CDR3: CASSLAVFNEKLFF. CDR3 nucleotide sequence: TGTGCCAGCAGCTTGGCAGTCTTTAATGAAAAACTGTTTTTT.

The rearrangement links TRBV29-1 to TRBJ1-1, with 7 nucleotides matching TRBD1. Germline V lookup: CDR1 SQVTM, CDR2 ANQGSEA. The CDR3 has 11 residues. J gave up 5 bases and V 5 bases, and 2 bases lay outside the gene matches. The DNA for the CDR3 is TGCAGCGTTCTGACAGGGACTGAAGCTTTCTTT. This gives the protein CSVLTGTEAFF. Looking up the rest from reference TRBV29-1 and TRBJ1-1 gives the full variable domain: SAVISQKPSRDICQRGTSLTIQCQVDSQVTMMFWYRQQPGQSLTLIATANQGSEATYESGFVIDKFPISRPNLTFSTLTVSNMSPEDSSIYLCSVLTGTEAFFGQGTRLTVV.

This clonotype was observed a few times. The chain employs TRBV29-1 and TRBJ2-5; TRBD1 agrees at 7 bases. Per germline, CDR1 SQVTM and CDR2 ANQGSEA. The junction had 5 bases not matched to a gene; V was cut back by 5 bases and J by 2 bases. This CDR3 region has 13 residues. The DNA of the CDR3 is TGCAGCGTTTCTCCAGGGGGTCAAGAGACCCAGTACTTC. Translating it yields CSVSPGGQETQYF.

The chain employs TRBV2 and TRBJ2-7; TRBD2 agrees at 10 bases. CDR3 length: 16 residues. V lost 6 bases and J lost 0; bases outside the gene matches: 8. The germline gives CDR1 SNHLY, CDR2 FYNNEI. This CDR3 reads CASRGSTSGASYEQYF. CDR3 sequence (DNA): TGTGCCAGCAGGGGGTCTACTAGCGGGGCCTCCTACGAGCAGTACTTC.

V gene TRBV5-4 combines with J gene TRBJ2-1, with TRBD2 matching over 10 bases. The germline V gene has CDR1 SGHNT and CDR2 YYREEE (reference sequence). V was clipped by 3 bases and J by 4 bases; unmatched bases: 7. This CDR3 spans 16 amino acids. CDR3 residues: CASSSQAGGAYNEQFF. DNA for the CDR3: TGTGCCAGCAGCTCCCAAGCGGGAGGGGCGTACAATGAGCAGTTCTTC.